This TCR beta chain was identified in a study of blood T cell repertoires in COVID-19. Study at large: Material from acute and convalescent COVID-19 was sourced from the United States, Italy and Spain. From T cells, B-cell-depleted T cells, or PBMCs came the material, which was cDNA or gDNA.

This clone was detected a few times. Authors' data handling: Reference gene primer amplification gave nucleated cell count estimates. Sequenced by immunoSEQ multiplex PCR; TCRdb stores in-frame clones only, minus some. Clonal size and the V and J genes are those of that table, whereas D and trimming came from the DNA. Here the sample spans about 35,000 clones, 83% being singletons. What was sequenced was peripheral blood. This sequence originates from a man aged 50-60 years with acute or convalescent COVID-19.

The CDR3 DNA follows: TGTGCCAGCACCAAGGAGGGGCGGGACTACACCTTC. As protein: CASTKEGRDYTF. The chain is built from TRBV6-6 and TRBJ1-2; a possible D gene is TRBD1 (5 bases). The V and J ends lost 7 bases and 10 bases respectively, with 16 bases between them. The CDR3 totals 12 residues. Germline CDR1 and CDR2: MNHNY and SVGAGI (reference sequence).